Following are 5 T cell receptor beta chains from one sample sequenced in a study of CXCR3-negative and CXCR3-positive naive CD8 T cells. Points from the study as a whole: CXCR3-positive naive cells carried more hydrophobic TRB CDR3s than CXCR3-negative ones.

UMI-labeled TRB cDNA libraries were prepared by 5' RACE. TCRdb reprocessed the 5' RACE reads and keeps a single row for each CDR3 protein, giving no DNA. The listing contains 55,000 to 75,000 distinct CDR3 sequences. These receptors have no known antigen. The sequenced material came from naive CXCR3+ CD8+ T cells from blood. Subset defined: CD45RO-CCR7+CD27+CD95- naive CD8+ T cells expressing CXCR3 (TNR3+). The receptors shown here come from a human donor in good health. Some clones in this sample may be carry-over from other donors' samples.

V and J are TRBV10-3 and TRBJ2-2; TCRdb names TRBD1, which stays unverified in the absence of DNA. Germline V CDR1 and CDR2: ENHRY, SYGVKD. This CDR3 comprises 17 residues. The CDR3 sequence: CAISESYAQGGAGELFF.

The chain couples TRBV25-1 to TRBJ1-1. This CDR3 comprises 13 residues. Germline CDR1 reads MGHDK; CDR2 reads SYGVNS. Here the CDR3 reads CASLYERSPKAFF.

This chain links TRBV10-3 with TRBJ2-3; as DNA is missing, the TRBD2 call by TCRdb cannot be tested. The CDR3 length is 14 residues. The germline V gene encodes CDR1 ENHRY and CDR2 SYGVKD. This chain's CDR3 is CAISEALAEDTQYF.

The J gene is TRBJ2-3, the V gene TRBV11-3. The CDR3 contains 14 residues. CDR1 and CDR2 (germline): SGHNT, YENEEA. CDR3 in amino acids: CASSGQDLTDTQYF.

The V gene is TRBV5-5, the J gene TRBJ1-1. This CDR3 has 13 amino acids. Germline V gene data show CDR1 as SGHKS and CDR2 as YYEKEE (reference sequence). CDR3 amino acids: CASSFTRNTEAFF.